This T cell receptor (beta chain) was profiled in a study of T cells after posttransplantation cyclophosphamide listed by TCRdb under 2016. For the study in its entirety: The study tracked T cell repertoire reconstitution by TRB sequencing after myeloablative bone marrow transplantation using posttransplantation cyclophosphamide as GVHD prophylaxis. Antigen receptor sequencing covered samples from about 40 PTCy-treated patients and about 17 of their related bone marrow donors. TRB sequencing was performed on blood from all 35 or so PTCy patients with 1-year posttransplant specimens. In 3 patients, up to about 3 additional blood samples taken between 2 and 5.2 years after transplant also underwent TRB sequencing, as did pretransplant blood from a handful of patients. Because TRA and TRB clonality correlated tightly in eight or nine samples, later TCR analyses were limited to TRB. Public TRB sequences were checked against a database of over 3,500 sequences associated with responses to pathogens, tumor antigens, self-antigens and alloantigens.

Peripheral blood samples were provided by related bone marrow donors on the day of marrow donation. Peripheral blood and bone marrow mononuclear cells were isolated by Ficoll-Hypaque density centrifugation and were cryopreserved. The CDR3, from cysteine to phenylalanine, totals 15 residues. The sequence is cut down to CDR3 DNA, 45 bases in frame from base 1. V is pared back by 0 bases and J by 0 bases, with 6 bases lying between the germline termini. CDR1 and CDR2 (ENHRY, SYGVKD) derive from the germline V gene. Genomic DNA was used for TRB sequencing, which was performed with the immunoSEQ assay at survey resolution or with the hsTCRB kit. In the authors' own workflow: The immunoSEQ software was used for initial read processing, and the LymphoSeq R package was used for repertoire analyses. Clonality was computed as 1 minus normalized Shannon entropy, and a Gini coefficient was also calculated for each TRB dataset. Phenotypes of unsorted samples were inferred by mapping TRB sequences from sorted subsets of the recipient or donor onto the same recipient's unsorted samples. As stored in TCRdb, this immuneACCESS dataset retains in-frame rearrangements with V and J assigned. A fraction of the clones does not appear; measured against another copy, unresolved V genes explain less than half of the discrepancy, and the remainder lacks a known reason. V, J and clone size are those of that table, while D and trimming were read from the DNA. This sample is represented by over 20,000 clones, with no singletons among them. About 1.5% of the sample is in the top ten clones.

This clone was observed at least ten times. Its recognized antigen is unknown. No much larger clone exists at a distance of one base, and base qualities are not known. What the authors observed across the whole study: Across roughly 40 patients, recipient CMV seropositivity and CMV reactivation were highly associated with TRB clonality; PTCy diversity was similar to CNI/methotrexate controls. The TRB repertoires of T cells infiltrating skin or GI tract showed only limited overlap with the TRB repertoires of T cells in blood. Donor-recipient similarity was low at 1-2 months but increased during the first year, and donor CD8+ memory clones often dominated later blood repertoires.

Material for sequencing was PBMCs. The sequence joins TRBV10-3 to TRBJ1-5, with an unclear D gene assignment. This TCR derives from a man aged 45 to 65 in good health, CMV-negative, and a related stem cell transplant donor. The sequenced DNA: TGTGCCATCAGTGAGTCCTACGGTAGCAATCAGCCCCAGCATTTT. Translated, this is CAISESYGSNQPQHF.